This T cell receptor (beta chain) derives from a study of T cell changes during pregnancy in multiple sclerosis. TCRdb keeps only in-frame clones here, not all; method: immunoSEQ multiplex PCR. The data hold about 68,000 clones, with about 92% observed a single time. This sequence originates from a female donor in good health, enrolled as a control in a pregnancy study. The sample here was peripheral blood, taken in the second trimester of pregnancy.

The CDR3 coding sequence is TGTGCCAGCAGCTCATCGGGTGGTGAGCAGTTCTTC. It encodes CASSSSGGEQFF. The V gene is TRBV7-9, the J gene TRBJ2-1; D remains ambiguous. Germline values: CDR1 SEHNR, CDR2 FQNEAQ (reference sequence). The CDR3 consists of 12 residues. V lost 4 bases, J lost 9 bases, and 10 bases lay in between.